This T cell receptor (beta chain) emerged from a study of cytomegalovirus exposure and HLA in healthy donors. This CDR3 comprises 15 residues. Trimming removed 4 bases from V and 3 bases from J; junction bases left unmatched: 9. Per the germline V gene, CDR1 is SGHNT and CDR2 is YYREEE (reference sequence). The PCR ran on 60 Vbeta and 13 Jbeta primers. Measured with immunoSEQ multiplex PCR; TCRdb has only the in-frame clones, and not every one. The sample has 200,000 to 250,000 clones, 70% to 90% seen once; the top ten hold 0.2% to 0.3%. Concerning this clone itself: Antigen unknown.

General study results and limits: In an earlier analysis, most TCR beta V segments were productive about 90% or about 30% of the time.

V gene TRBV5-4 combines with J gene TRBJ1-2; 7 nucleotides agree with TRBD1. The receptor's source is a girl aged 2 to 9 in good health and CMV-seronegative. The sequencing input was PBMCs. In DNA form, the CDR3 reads TGTGCCAGCAGCCGGACCGGGACAGACTACTATGGCTACACCTTC. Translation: CASSRTGTDYYGYTF.